A selection of T cell receptor beta chains follows, all from one sample in a study of technical replicates of blood from a few donors. Profiled with immunoSEQ multiplex PCR; TCRdb holds only in-frame clones, not every one. Among more than 90,000 clones, almost 97% were seen once, and the ten largest hold around 0.37%. The sequenced sample consisted of T cells isolated from PBMCs. The receptors were sampled from a human donor in good health. The CDR3 runs from the conserved cysteine through the conserved F or W. Each record gives: V gene, J gene, D gene, CDR3 protein, CDR3 DNA. D genes are given only for firm matches.

v_call: TRBV27; j_call: TRBJ2-7; d_call: -; cdr3_aa: CASSFDGSGYEQYF; cdr3_nt: TGTGCCAGCAGTTTCGACGGCAGCGGGTACGAGCAGTACTTC
v_call: TRBV7-6; j_call: TRBJ2-1; d_call: -; cdr3_aa: CASSPSLGEWNEQFF; cdr3_nt: TGTGCCAGCAGCCCCTCTCTGGGAGAGTGGAATGAGCAGTTCTTC
v_call: TRBV9; j_call: TRBJ1-2; d_call: TRBD1; cdr3_aa: CASSGDRAYGYTF; cdr3_nt: TGTGCCAGCAGCGGCGACAGGGCCTATGGCTACACCTTC
v_call: TRBV7-3; j_call: TRBJ2-7; d_call: -; cdr3_aa: CASSLTSGYEQYF; cdr3_nt: TGTGCCAGCAGCTTAACTAGCGGCTACGAGCAGTACTTC
v_call: TRBV7-3; j_call: TRBJ2-1; d_call: -; cdr3_aa: CASSFSLPGEQFF; cdr3_nt: TGTGCCAGCAGCTTTAGCTTGCCTGGTGAGCAGTTCTTC
v_call: TRBV7-2; j_call: TRBJ2-3; d_call: TRBD2; cdr3_aa: CASSLPSGRFGSDTQYF; cdr3_nt: TGTGCCAGCAGCCTACCTAGCGGGAGGTTCGGGTCAGATACGCAGTATTTT
v_call: TRBV29-1; j_call: TRBJ2-7; d_call: -; cdr3_aa: CSVELRYEQYF; cdr3_nt: TGCAGCGTTGAATTGCGCTACGAGCAGTACTTC
v_call: TRBV7-2; j_call: TRBJ1-5; d_call: TRBD1; cdr3_aa: CASSLFPQGNNQPQHF; cdr3_nt: TGTGCCAGCAGCTTATTTCCACAGGGGAACAATCAGCCCCAGCATTTT
v_call: TRBV27; j_call: TRBJ1-1; d_call: -; cdr3_aa: CASSLKGGWSEAFF; cdr3_nt: TGTGCCAGCAGTTTAAAGGGGGGGTGGTCTGAAGCTTTCTTT
v_call: TRBV4-3; j_call: TRBJ1-1; d_call: -; cdr3_aa: CASSQAGGLNTEAFF; cdr3_nt: TGCGCCAGCAGCCAAGCGGGAGGACTGAACACTGAAGCTTTCTTT
v_call: TRBV29-1; j_call: TRBJ2-1; d_call: TRBD2; cdr3_aa: CSVWVAGEGDEQFF; cdr3_nt: TGCAGCGTTTGGGTGGCGGGAGAAGGCGATGAGCAGTTCTTC
v_call: TRBV29-1; j_call: TRBJ2-7; d_call: -; cdr3_aa: CSARQAKETYEQYF; cdr3_nt: TGCAGCGCCCGACAGGCAAAAGAAACCTACGAGCAGTACTTC
v_call: TRBV6-5; j_call: TRBJ1-5; d_call: TRBD1; cdr3_aa: CASSRDRGSQPQHF; cdr3_nt: TGTGCCAGCAGTCGTGACAGGGGGAGTCAGCCCCAGCATTTT